The entry below describes one T cell receptor beta chain. This clonotype was picked up a small number of times. The antigen it binds to is not known. There are no base qualities to consult, and no much larger clone falls within one base. Systemically healthy Caucasian individuals from Russia, 35 to 50 in total and aged about 6 to 100 years, were included as donors. Approximately 9.3 milliliters of peripheral blood were collected from each donor into EDTA-treated Vacutainer tubes. Ficoll-Paque density-gradient centrifugation was used to isolate PBMCs, with at least 6.5 million per sample. Total RNA was extracted from PBMCs with Trizol reagent, with at least 5.5 micrograms obtained per sample. For every donor, an aliquot of PBMCs went through flow cytometry to measure the percentages of naive CD45RAhigh/CD27high T cells. The sample comes from a study of blood T cells in healthy people across ages (dated by TCRdb to the mid-2010s). About the full investigation: In model experiments, template switching captured about one uniquely barcoded TCR beta cDNA molecule for every two T cells. The study measured age-related changes in TCR beta repertoire diversity using deep sequencing normalized with unique cDNA molecular identifiers. The donors were split into four age groups: young (average 16 years), middle-aged (roughly 39), aged (roughly 65) and long-lived (over 80). To avoid experimental bias, donors of different ages were distributed randomly across sequencing lanes. Two additional independent replicas of 1 million unique cDNA reads from the same blood draw were analyzed for two donors (one aged 18 to 29 and one aged 80 or older).

Overall results and qualifications from the work: Conclusive comparison of naive and antigen-experienced compartments was prevented by the profiling of bulk unsorted PBMCs. As age increased, observed TCR beta diversity per million T cells dropped in a roughly linear way, and a significant reduction was already evident by age approximately 40. Estimates of total diversity based on one million sequenced T cells were regarded as lower bounds and as underestimates. The CMV infection status of donors was not known, potentially confounding age-related changes in expanded clonotypes. There was a strong correlation between observed TCR beta diversity and the percentage of naive T cells measured by flow cytometry. Compared with the aged group, more naive CD4+ T cells, fewer expanded clones and increased TCR diversity were shown by the long-lived group, suggesting age selection.

Receptors were amplified or captured by 5' RACE. These reads were obtained on an Illumina HiSeq 2500. A second PCR of about 6 to 11 cycles was run with a J-beta primer mix and a sample-barcoded 5' primer. Each TCR beta cDNA molecule received a unique molecular identifier from a template-switch 5' adaptor carrying 12 random nucleotides. Each sample yielded at least 3 million CDR3-containing paired-end reads. The Mint cDNA synthesis kit, primed by a TRBC-specific oligonucleotide, was used to synthesize first-strand cDNA from all RNA. All cDNA was treated with uracil-DNA glycosylase and then went through a first 18-cycle PCR with the universal primers M1SS and BC2_uni_R. Turning to the authors' computational methods: Each sample was normalized by randomly selecting 1 million high-quality reads, each carrying a distinct molecular identifier. Reads sharing molecular identifiers were discarded rather than binned into consensus sequences. MiTCR, with a Q25 quality threshold and the strictest error-elimination algorithm, was used for CDR3 identification, clonotype clustering and error correction. A nonparametric unseen species model using Euler transformation provided a lower-bound estimate of total TCR beta diversity. TCRdb handled the public reads itself, with Q25 trimming in fastp and clone calling in MiXCR, and kept productive beta chains. Each CDR3 protein gets just one entry, which takes the most common genes and DNA from the rows behind it. The authors' filters were not applied to this entry. The sample data list 730,000 or so distinct CDR3 sequences, and roughly 41% of these were observed just once. About 32% of the sample is taken by the ten largest.

The CDR1 and CDR2 encoded by the germline V gene are LGHNA and YSLEER. V is reduced by 3 bases and J by 1 base, leaving a spacing of 12 bases between them. The CDR3 sequence holds 15 residues, the cysteine and phenylalanine included. CDR3 DNA only is kept here, 45 bases in frame from base 1. The specimen sequenced was blood. Here the chain combines TRBV4-3 and TRBJ1-2; no D gene is confidently identified. This TCR was sampled from an elderly man in good health. The sequence in DNA is TGCGCCAGCAGCCACCCAGGCGAAATTAACTATGGCTACACCTTC. Translated, this gives CASSHPGEINYGYTF.